This T cell receptor (beta chain) derives from a study of PD-L1 blockade in urothelial cancer. Background on the study: Male sex and bladder-origin urothelial cancer characterized about 90% of the roughly 30 patients. Blood was tested 3 weeks (second dose) and 6 weeks into treatment. When blood samples were assessed, the median T cell count was about 140,000.

Germline-derived CDR1 and CDR2 are SGHDN and FVKESK. The CDR3 has 16 amino acids. V dropped 3 bases and J dropped 1 base, with 15 bases sitting between them. A spike-in of synthetic TCR analog templates was added to each PCR. Profiling relied on immunoSEQ multiplex PCR, and the TCRdb table lists in-frame clones only, not all of them. The table records about 120,000 clones, about 84% of them present only once. This sample's time point: peripheral blood 6 weeks after treatment start. The receptor's source is a man in his fifties or sixties with urothelial cancer. This chain links TRBV14 with TRBJ1-2; no firm D call. This sample comprised PBMCs, obtained around atezolizumab (anti-PD-L1) treatment. This chain's CDR3 is CASSQFLRSFNYGYTF. CDR3 DNA sequence: TGTGCCAGCAGCCAGTTTCTCAGGTCGTTTAACTATGGCTACACCTTC.